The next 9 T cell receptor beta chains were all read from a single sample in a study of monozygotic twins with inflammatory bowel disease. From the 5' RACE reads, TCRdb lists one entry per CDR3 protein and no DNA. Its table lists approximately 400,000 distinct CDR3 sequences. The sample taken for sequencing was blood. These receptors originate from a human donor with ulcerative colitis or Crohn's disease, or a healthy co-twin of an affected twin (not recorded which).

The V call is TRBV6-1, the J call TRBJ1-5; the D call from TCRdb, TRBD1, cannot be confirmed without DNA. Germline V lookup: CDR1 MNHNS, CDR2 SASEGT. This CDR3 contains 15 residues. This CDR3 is CASRAGTGPNQPQHF.

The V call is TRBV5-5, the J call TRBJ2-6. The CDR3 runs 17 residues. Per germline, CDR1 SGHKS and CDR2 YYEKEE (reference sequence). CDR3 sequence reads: CASSLPGSISGANVLTF.

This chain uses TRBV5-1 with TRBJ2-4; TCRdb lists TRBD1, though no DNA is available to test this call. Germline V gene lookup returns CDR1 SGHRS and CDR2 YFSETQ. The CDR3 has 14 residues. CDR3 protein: CASSFGDRGNIQYF.

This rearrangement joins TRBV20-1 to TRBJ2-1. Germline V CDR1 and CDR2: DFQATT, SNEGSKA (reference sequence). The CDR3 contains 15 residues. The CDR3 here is CSAKITSGVLNEQFF.

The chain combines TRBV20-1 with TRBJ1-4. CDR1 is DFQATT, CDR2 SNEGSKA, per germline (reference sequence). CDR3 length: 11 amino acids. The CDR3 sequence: CSATDNEKLFF.

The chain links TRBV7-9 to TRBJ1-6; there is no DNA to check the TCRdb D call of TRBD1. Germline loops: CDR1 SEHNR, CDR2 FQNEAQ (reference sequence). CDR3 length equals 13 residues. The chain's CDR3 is CASNRAMDSPLHF.

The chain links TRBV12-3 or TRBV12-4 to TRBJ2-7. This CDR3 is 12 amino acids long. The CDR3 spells CASSFKRYEQYF.

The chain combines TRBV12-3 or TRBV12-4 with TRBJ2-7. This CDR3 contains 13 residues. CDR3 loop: CASSLARKYEQYF.

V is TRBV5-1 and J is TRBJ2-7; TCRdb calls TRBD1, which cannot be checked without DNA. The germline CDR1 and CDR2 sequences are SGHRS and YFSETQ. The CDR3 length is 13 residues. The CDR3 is CASSFPGRPEQYF.